This paragraph reports one TCR beta chain. Its antigen is not identified. The TCR beta libraries were generated through quantitative 5'-RACE incorporating molecular barcodes. TCRdb analysed the 5' RACE reads with MiXCR anew, one entry per CDR3 protein. The sample includes approximately 300,000 distinct CDR3 sequences, around 21% of them seen just once. These data belong to a study of CD8 T cells in ankylosing spondylitis. Study-wide results and caveats: Both synovial fluid and blood in reactive arthritis had previously been reported to carry some motif variants. For ankylosing spondylitis blood, a TCR beta motif of roughly 8 highly homologous variants appeared characteristic. Within matched ankylosing spondylitis synovial fluid, disease-linked clones were reportedly significantly enriched.

Germline values: CDR1 MDHEN, CDR2 SYDVKM. The length of the CDR3 is 12 residues. The V end lost 6 bases, the J end lost 4 bases, and 8 bases lay between the germline ends. Material for sequencing was blood, either unsorted or a sorted T cell fraction (not recorded which). The receptor was derived from a female donor with ankylosing spondylitis or in good health (not recorded which). V usage is TRBV28 and J usage is TRBJ2-3; D possibly corresponds to TRBD1 (5 bases). The CDR3 reads CASREGADTQYF. The CDR3 nucleotides are TGTGCCAGCAGGGAAGGGGCAGATACGCAGTATTTT.